The clone carrying this T cell receptor (beta chain) was seen repeatedly, ten times or more. Its antigen is not known. The CDR3 consists of 14 residues. CDR1 is DFQATT, CDR2 SNEGSKA, per germline (reference sequence). With 3 bases clipped from V and 6 bases from J, the junction kept 4 bases outside the gene matches. The record originates from a study of response to subunit inactivated influenza vaccine. Study findings and constraints: After each seasonal influenza vaccination, few new T cells are recruited, the authors suggested.

A single record per CDR3 protein comes from TCRdb applying MiXCR to the RT-PCR reads. The sample holds 150,000 to 200,000 distinct CDR3 sequences; about a tenth are singletons and the top ten take roughly 12%. The chain employs TRBV20-1 and TRBJ2-1; 11 bases match TRBD2. Sequencing used non-naive T cells sorted from PBMCs, obtained 45 days after vaccination. The sequence was obtained from a man over 45 who received an inactivated influenza vaccine. The CDR3: CSASGLAGLNEQFF. For the CDR3, the DNA is TGCAGTGCTAGCGGACTAGCGGGCCTCAATGAGCAGTTCTTC.